The source of this TCR beta chain is a study of shared clonotypes between healthy human individuals. For the study at large: The donor group consisted of two women and a few men, aged 18 to 49.

Points on this clone: Antigen specificity is unknown.

Sequencing used immunoSEQ multiplex PCR; TCRdb keeps in-frame clones, though not all of them. The table records 330,000 or so clones, under 80% of them present only once. Study results and caveats: Sharing across four donors was highest in naive CD4 (around 5%) and lowest in memory CD8 (approximately 0.4%). The sampled material consisted only of blood, and tissue repertoires are likely to differ. Generation probabilities of non-shared clonotypes were lower (relative to those shared by all four donors).

Germline V gives CDR1 SGHKS, CDR2 YYEKEE (reference sequence). The CDR3 sequence is 13 residues long. Trimming removed 10 bases from V and 2 bases from J, with 15 bases in between. The clonotype comes from a man younger than 45 in good health. This chain connects TRBV5-5 to TRBJ2-5; a weak D match, TRBD2 (5 bases). Sequenced input: memory CD4+ T cells sorted from blood. Documented subset: CD45RA-negative fraction. CDR3 coding DNA: TGTGCCTCGGTAGGGCTAGCACAAGAGACCCAGTACTTC. It specifies CASVGLAQETQYF.